Below are 17 T cell receptor beta chains sequenced from a single sample in a study of metastatic and nonmetastatic thyroid tumors. TCRdb reassembled clones from the PCR reads with MiXCR. The sample yields tens of thousands of clones, about a fifth seen once. Prior to thyroid surgery, none of the patients had received any treatment. The sequencing input was blood. The receptors originated from a female donor with papillary thyroid cancer or a benign thyroid nodule (not recorded which). Some clones in this sample may be carry-over from other donors' samples.

The chain is built from TRBV5-1 and TRBJ2-1; 7 bases agree with TRBD2. V shed 4 bases and J 0 bases; nucleotides not matched to a gene: 7. The CDR3 extends over 16 amino acids. Per the germline V gene, CDR1 is SGHRS and CDR2 is YFSETQ. The CDR3 protein is CASSLGGFPSYNEQFF. The DNA of the CDR3 is TGCGCCAGCAGCCTGGGGGGGTTCCCCTCCTACAATGAGCAGTTCTTC.

J is TRBJ2-3 and V is TRBV6-6; D perhaps matches TRBD2 (5 bases). Germline lookup yields CDR1 MNHNY and CDR2 SVGAGI (reference sequence). The V and J ends lost 2 bases and 2 bases respectively, with 8 bases between them. The CDR3 is 14 amino acids. For the CDR3, the DNA is TGTGCCAGCAGTTACCTAGCTGACACAGATACGCAGTATTTT. Its protein is CASSYLADTDTQYF.

The V call is TRBV4-2, the J call TRBJ2-2; D might be TRBD2 (6 bases). The length of the CDR3 is 14 residues. V was clipped by 3 bases and J by 1 base, with 6 bases between them. The germline V gene has CDR1 LGHNA and CDR2 YNFKEQ. CDR3 in DNA: TGTGCCAGCAGCCAGCGGGAGAACACCGGGGAGCTGTTTTTT. It is translated as CASSQRENTGELFF.

In its sample, this clone was seen many times. The rearrangement joins TRBV20-1 to TRBJ2-5; 8 bases fit TRBD1. Germline trimming cut 6 bases from V and 3 bases from J; bases unmatched to any gene: 6. The CDR3 loop spans 13 amino acids. CDR1 DFQATT and CDR2 SNEGSKA come from the germline V gene (reference sequence). The CDR3 DNA follows: TGCAGTGCGCCGCAGGGGGCAGAAGAGACCCAGTACTTC. Translation: CSAPQGAEETQYF.

The rearrangement uses TRBV28 and TRBJ1-3, with a tentative D call TRBD1 (5 bases). CDR3 length: 16 residues. Trimming took off 5 bases at V and 0 bases at J, with 14 bases between the two ends. CDR1 and CDR2 (germline): MDHEN, SYDVKM. CDR3 in amino acids: CASSPRDRTSGNTIYF. The CDR3 DNA reads as TGTGCCAGCAGTCCCCGGGACCGAACCTCTGGAAACACCATATATTTT.

This chain connects TRBV15 to TRBJ1-2, with D tentatively TRBD1 (6 bases). Trimming took off 0 bases at V and 3 bases at J, with 8 bases between the two ends. Germline assignment: CDR1 LNHNV and CDR2 YYDKDF (reference sequence). The CDR3 is 14 residues long. This chain's CDR3 is CATSRDRGDYGYTF. CDR3 bases: TGTGCCACCAGCAGAGACAGGGGAGACTATGGCTACACCTTC.

This chain links TRBV4-3 with TRBJ1-2, with a tentative D call TRBD1 (5 bases). Germline values: CDR1 LGHNA, CDR2 YSLEER. This CDR3 spans 14 amino acids. Trimming left V 0 bases short and J 7 bases short, with 12 bases between. The CDR3 loop reads CASSQDLRQGGYTF. In DNA, the CDR3 is TGCGCCAGCAGCCAAGATTTACGTCAGGGTGGCTACACCTTC.

At least ten counts were recorded for this clone. This chain uses TRBV7-3 with TRBJ2-1; tentative D call: TRBD1 (6 bases). The CDR3 totals 14 residues. The germline gives CDR1 SGHTA, CDR2 FQGTGA. The germline V and J ends were trimmed by 5 bases and 8 bases, with 16 bases remaining between them. The CDR3 DNA sequence: TGTGCCAGCAGCGAAAACAGGGTGGCGGATGAGCAGTTCTTC. It specifies CASSENRVADEQFF.

The chain couples TRBV5-1 to TRBJ2-1, with 12 bases aligning to TRBD2. The CDR3 sequence is 14 residues long. Germline lookup yields CDR1 SGHRS and CDR2 YFSETQ. After removal of 5 bases from V and 6 bases from J, the junction contained 3 bases not matched to a gene. CDR3: CASRLAGGLNEQFF. The CDR3 DNA is TGCGCCAGCAGACTAGCGGGAGGACTCAATGAGCAGTTCTTC.

To note about this clone: A junction boundary mismatches the germline segment, possibly from a read error. The chain uses TRBV6-4 and TRBJ2-3; 10 bases map to TRBD2. Looked up from germline, CDR1 is MRHNA and CDR2 is SNTAGT. The CDR3 spans 15 residues. CDR3 DNA: TGTGCCAGCAGTGAAGCGCTAGCGGGAGCAGATACGCAGTGTTTT. Residues: CASSEALAGADTQCF.

This clone was recorded many times. The junction shows a germline mismatch at one end, possibly a read error. V usage is TRBV7-7 and J usage is TRBJ2-1, with TRBD2 matching 12 bases. CDR3 size: 17 residues. Germline assignment: CDR1 SSHAT and CDR2 FNYEAQ (reference sequence). CDR3 DNA sequence: TGTGCTAGCAGCCCGACTAGCGGGAGTATTTCCTACAATGAGCAGTTCTTC. Its translation is CASSPTSGSISYNEQFF.

This clone was seen a few times. The junction differs from germline at one of its ends, possibly a read error. The J gene is TRBJ1-1, the V gene TRBV6-1; perhaps TRBD1 as D (5 bases). Per the germline V gene, CDR1 is MNHNS and CDR2 is SASEGT. This CDR3 is 13 amino acids long. The DNA for the CDR3 is TGTACCAGCAGTACCAGGGCTATAACTGAAGCTTTCTTT. Translating gives CTSSTRAITEAFF.

In DNA, the CDR3 is TGCAGTGCTATCGGACAGCTCCAAGAGACCCAGTACTTC. This codes for CSAIGQLQETQYF. This chain joins TRBV20-1 and TRBJ2-5, with D perhaps matching TRBD1 (6 bases). Germline values: CDR1 DFQATT, CDR2 SNEGSKA (reference sequence). The CDR3 loop spans 13 amino acids. V was clipped by 4 bases and J by 1 base, with 10 bases between them.

This clone appeared many times. V gene TRBV24-1 combines with J gene TRBJ2-3, with a tentative D call TRBD2 (6 bases). Germline V gene sequence: CDR1 KGHDR, CDR2 SFDVKD. CDR3 length: 16 amino acids. Trimming shortened V by 0 bases and J by 2 bases, and 11 bases separated the two germline ends. The CDR3 spells CATSDLASGYTDTQYF. The CDR3 nucleotides read TGTGCCACCAGTGATTTGGCCAGCGGGTACACAGATACGCAGTATTTT.

This clone was recorded many times. V and J are TRBV5-6 and TRBJ2-1; TRBD2 aligns across 9 bases. Per germline, CDR1 SGHDT and CDR2 YYEEEE. CDR3 length: 14 residues. V shed 0 bases and J 8 bases; nucleotides not matched to a gene: 3. CDR3 sequence reads: CASSLVAGDDEQFF. In DNA form, the CDR3 reads TGTGCCAGCAGCTTGGTAGCGGGAGATGATGAGCAGTTCTTC.

CDR3: CASSRDHLGYGYTF. CDR3 DNA sequence: TGTGCCAGTAGTAGAGACCATCTAGGCTATGGCTACACCTTC. The J gene is TRBJ1-2, the V gene TRBV19; the D is unclear. V was trimmed by 4 bases and J by 4 bases, leaving 13 bases between them. Looked up from germline, CDR1 is LNHDA and CDR2 is SQIVND (reference sequence). CDR3 length: 14 amino acids.

This clone has a count of ten or more. The chain joins TRBV5-1 to TRBJ2-1, with D unresolved. CDR1 and CDR2 (germline): SGHRS, YFSETQ. Trimming took 2 bases from V and 10 from J, leaving 7 bases between them. This CDR3 is 11 amino acids long. CDR3 DNA: TGCGCCAGCAGCTTTACCGGCGAGCAGTTCTTC. Protein: CASSFTGEQFF.